Listed here are 13 T cell receptor beta chains from one sample, sequenced in a study of cytotoxic CD8 clonotypes in ibrutinib-treated CLL. TCRdb's table, derived via immunoSEQ multiplex PCR, lists solely in-frame clones and lacks some. Of approximately 100,000 clones listed, around four fifths are singletons. The source was PBMCs, collected after 12 months of ibrutinib treatment. These receptors all stem from a human donor with chronic lymphocytic leukemia.

The chain combines TRBV5-1 with TRBJ2-2, with 11 bases that match TRBD2. The V gene's germline CDR1 is SGHRS and CDR2 YFSETQ. CDR3 length equals 16 residues. The V gene end was trimmed by 0 bases and the J gene end by 6 bases; junction bases not matched to a gene: 4. The CDR3 region has the DNA TGCGCCAGCAGCTTGGAAGGGACTAGCGGCTCCGGGGAGCTGTTTTTT. It translates to CASSLEGTSGSGELFF.

This clone was found once. The rearrangement uses TRBV6-1 and TRBJ1-4; the D is unclear. The CDR3 totals 13 residues. CDR1 is MNHNS and CDR2 is SASEGT in the germline V gene. V lost 6 bases, J lost 6 bases, and 11 bases lay in between. Written as DNA, the CDR3 is TGTGCCAGCAGACCACAGAAGGATGAAAAACTGTTTTTT. This codes for CASRPQKDEKLFF.

This clone was detected once. The gene calls are TRBV30 and TRBJ1-4; 8 bases are shared with TRBD1. Germline CDR1 reads GTSNPN; CDR2 reads SVGIG (reference sequence). The CDR3 consists of 16 residues. Trimming cost V 5 bases and J 6 bases; bases outside gene matches: 14. CDR3: CAWGTDRAFKDEKLFF. CDR3 nucleotide sequence: TGTGCCTGGGGAACGGACAGGGCGTTTAAGGATGAAAAACTGTTTTTT.

This rearrangement joins TRBV5-4 to TRBJ2-7; weak D call: TRBD1 (6 bases). This CDR3 has 15 amino acids. Germline V gene sequence: CDR1 SGHNT, CDR2 YYREEE (reference sequence). The V end was cut by 4 bases, the J end by 5 bases, with 19 bases between. The CDR3 is CASSGDRDNWNEQYF. In DNA form, the CDR3 reads TGTGCCAGCAGCGGGGACCGGGACAATTGGAACGAGCAGTACTTC.

This chain uses TRBV30 with TRBJ2-5; D may correspond to TRBD1 or TRBD2 (6 bases each). This CDR3 comprises 15 residues. The germline gives CDR1 GTSNPN, CDR2 SVGIG (reference sequence). Trimming took 0 bases from V and 5 from J, leaving 16 bases between them. The CDR3 coding sequence is TGTGCCTGGAGTGTACCTTCCGGGGGCTGGGAGACCCAGTACTTC. Translating gives CAWSVPSGGWETQYF. Using reference TRBV30 and TRBJ2-5 for the parts outside the CDR3, the full variable domain is SQTIHQWPATLVQPVGSPLSLECTVEGTSNPNLYWYRQAAGRGLQLLFYSVGIGQISSEVPQNLSASRPQDRQFILSSKKLLLSDSGFYLCAWSVPSGGWETQYFGPGTRLLVL.

The rearrangement links TRBV14 to TRBJ2-1, with D unresolved. Germline V gives CDR1 SGHDN, CDR2 FVKESK. The CDR3 length is 11 residues. Trimming took off 3 bases at V and 9 bases at J, with 6 bases between the two ends. CDR3 sequence: CASSQILEQFF. CDR3 coding DNA: TGTGCCAGCAGCCAGATCCTTGAGCAGTTCTTC.

The genes are TRBV7-3 and TRBJ2-3, with D perhaps matching TRBD2 (5 bases). V was trimmed by 3 bases and J by 4 bases, leaving 11 bases between them. From germline, CDR1 is SGHTA and CDR2 FQGTGA. This CDR3 contains 14 residues. The CDR3 region has the DNA TGTGCCAGCAGCTTGGAAGCGGCGTCAGATACGCAGTATTTT. Protein: CASSLEAASDTQYF.

The chain couples TRBV4-3 to TRBJ1-2; tentatively, D is TRBD1 (6 bases). Germline CDR1 is LGHNA and CDR2 is YSLEER. Between the trimmed V and J ends, which lost 0 bases and 4 bases, there was a span of 12 bases. CDR3 length: 15 amino acids. This CDR3 is CASSQDGGTPYGYTF. CDR3 sequence (DNA): TGCGCCAGCAGCCAAGACGGAGGGACACCCTATGGCTACACCTTC.

This chain uses TRBV28 with TRBJ2-1, with D tentatively TRBD1 (5 bases). The CDR3 is 14 residues long. V was cut by 4 bases and J by 6 bases, with 13 bases left in between. Per germline, CDR1 MDHEN and CDR2 SYDVKM. The CDR3 loop is CASSSGIRFNEQFF. In nucleotides, the CDR3 is TGTGCCAGCAGTTCAGGGATCAGGTTCAATGAGCAGTTCTTC.

The rearrangement uses TRBV27 and TRBJ1-6, with D perhaps TRBD1 (6 bases). CDR3 length equals 19 residues. Deletions cut 5 bases from V and 13 bases from J, with 33 bases between. The germline V gene has CDR1 MNHEY and CDR2 SMNVEV (reference sequence). For the CDR3, the DNA is TGTGCCAGCAGTATCCGCGCAGCGTCCGGGACAAGGAGACCGGGGCCCCTCCACTTT. It is translated as CASSIRAASGTRRPGPLHF.

This chain joins TRBV9 and TRBJ2-5; no firm D call. This CDR3 contains 14 residues. V was clipped by 0 bases and J by 4 bases, with 10 bases between them. Germline lookup yields CDR1 SGDLS and CDR2 YYNGEE. Written as DNA, the CDR3 is TGTGCCAGCAGCGTAGAAGGCAGGTTAGAGACCCAGTACTTC. Translation gives CASSVEGRLETQYF.

This sequence joins TRBV11-3 and TRBJ2-5; D is uncertain. The V gene lost 1 base and the J gene lost 3 bases, with 12 bases spanning the gap. The CDR3 extends over 15 amino acids. Germline lookup yields CDR1 SGHNT and CDR2 YENEEA. The CDR3 region has the DNA TGTGCCAGCAGCTTAGGTAACAGAAACGAAGAGACCCAGTACTTC. Its translation is CASSLGNRNEETQYF.

The chain links TRBV7-2 to TRBJ2-3, with 8 bases fitting TRBD2. This CDR3 spans 14 amino acids. The V gene end was trimmed by 1 base and the J gene end by 4 bases; junction bases not matched to a gene: 1. Per germline, CDR1 SGHTA and CDR2 FQGNSA. CDR3 DNA: TGTGCCAGCAGCTTAGTAGCGGGGTCAGATACGCAGTATTTT. Encoded protein: CASSLVAGSDTQYF.